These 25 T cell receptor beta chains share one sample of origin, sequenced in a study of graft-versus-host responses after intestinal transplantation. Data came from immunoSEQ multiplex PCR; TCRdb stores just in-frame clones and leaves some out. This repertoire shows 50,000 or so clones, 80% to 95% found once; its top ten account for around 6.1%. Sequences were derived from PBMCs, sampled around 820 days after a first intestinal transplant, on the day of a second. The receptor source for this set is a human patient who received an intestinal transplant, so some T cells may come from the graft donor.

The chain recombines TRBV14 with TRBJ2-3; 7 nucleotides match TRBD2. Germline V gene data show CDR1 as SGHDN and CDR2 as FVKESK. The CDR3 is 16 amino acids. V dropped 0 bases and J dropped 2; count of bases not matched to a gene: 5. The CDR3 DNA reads TGTGCCAGCAGCCAAGATTGGGGGGGAGTCACAGATACGCAGTATTTT. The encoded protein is CASSQDWGGVTDTQYF.

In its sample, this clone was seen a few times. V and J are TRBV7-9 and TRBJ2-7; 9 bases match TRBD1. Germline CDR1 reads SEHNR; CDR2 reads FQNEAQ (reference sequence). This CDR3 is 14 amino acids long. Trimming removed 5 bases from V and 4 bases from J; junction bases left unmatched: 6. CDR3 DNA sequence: TGTGCCAGCAGCCTGGGACAGGGAATGTACGAGCAGTACTTC. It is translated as CASSLGQGMYEQYF.

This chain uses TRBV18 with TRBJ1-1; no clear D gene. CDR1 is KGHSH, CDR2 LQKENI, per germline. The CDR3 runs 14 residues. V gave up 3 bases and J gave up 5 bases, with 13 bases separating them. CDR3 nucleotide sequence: TGTGCCAGCTCACCCCCCGGGAAAGGGACTGAAGCTTTCTTT. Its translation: CASSPPGKGTEAFF.

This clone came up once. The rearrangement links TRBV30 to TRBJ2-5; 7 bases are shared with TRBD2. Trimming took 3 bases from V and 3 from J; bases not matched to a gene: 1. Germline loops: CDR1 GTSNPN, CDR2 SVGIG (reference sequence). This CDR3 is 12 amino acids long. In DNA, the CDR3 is TGTGCCTGGAGGGCGGGGGAAGAGACCCAGTACTTC. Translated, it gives CAWRAGEETQYF.

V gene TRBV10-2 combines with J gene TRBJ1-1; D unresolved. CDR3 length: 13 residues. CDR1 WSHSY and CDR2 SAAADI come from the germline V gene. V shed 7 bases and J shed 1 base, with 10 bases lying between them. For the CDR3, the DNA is TGCGCCAGCATCGGTCGGGGGAACACTGAAGCTTTCTTT. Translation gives CASIGRGNTEAFF.

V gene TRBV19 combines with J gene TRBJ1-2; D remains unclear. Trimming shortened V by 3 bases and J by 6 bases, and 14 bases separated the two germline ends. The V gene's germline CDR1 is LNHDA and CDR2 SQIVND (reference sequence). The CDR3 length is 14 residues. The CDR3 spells CASSIWARADGYTF. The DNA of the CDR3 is TGTGCCAGTAGTATTTGGGCGAGGGCTGATGGCTACACCTTC.

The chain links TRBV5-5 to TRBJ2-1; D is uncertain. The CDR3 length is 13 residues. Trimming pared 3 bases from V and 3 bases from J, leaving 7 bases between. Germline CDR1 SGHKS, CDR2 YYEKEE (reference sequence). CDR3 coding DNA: TGTGCCAGCAGCTGGACGGACTACAATGAGCAGTTCTTC. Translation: CASSWTDYNEQFF.

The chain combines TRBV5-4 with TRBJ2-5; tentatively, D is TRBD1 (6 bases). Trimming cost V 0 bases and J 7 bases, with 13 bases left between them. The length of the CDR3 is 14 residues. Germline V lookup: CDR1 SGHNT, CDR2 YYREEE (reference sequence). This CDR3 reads CASSLDRVSGTQYF. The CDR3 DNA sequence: TGTGCCAGCAGCTTGGACAGGGTATCGGGGACCCAGTACTTC.

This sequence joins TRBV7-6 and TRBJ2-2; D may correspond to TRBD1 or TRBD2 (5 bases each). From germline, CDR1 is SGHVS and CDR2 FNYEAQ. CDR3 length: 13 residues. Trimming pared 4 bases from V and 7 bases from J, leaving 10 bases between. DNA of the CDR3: TGTGCCAGCAGCTCTAGCAGGGTCGGGGAGCTGTTTTTT. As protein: CASSSSRVGELFF.

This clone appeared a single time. CDR3 amino acids: CSPPGMPWPNVLTF. CDR3 sequence (DNA): TGCAGCCCTCCAGGAATGCCCTGGCCCAACGTCCTGACTTTC. The chain combines TRBV29-1 with TRBJ2-6; D remains ambiguous. This CDR3 has 14 amino acids. The germline V and J ends were trimmed by 8 bases and 8 bases, with 19 bases remaining between them. Germline V CDR1 and CDR2: SQVTM, ANQGSEA.

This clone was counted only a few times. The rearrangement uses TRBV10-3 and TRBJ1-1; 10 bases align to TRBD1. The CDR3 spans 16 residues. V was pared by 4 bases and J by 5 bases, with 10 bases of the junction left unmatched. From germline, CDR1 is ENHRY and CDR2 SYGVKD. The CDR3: CAISGGTGEIWTEAFF. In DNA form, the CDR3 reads TGTGCCATCAGTGGGGGGACAGGGGAAATTTGGACTGAAGCTTTCTTT.

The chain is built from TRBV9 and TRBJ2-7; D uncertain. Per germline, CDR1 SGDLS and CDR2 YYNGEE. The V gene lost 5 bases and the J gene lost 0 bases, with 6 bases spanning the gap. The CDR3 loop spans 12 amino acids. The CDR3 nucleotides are TGTGCCAGCAGTGGCGGCTCCTACGAGCAGTACTTC. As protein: CASSGGSYEQYF.

CDR3 sequence: CASSTRASGNEQFF. The CDR3 coding sequence is TGCGCCAGCAGCACCCGAGCGTCAGGCAATGAGCAGTTCTTC. The V call is TRBV4-1, the J call TRBJ2-1, with no clear D. CDR1 and CDR2 (germline): MGHRA, YSYEKL. Deletions cut 5 bases from V and 6 bases from J, with 14 bases between. There are 14 residues in the CDR3.

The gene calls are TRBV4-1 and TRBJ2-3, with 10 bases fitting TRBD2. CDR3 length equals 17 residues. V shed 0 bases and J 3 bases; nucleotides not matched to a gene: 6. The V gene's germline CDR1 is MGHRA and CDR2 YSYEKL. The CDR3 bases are TGCGCCAGCAGCCAAGATTTAACTAGCGGGGAGACAGATACGCAGTATTTT. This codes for CASSQDLTSGETDTQYF.

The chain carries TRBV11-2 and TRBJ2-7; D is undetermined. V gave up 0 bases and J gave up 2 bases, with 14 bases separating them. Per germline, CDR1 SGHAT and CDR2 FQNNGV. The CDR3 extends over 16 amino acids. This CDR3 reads CASSLELGAPAYEQYF. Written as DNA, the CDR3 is TGTGCCAGCAGCTTAGAGCTTGGAGCGCCCGCCTACGAGCAGTACTTC.

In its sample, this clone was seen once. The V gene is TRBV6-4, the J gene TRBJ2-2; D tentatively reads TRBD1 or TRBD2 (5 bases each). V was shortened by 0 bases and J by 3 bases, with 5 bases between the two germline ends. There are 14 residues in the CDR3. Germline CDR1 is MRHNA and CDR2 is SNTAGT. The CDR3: CASSDSGDTGELFF. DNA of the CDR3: TGTGCCAGCAGTGACTCGGGGGACACCGGGGAGCTGTTTTTT.

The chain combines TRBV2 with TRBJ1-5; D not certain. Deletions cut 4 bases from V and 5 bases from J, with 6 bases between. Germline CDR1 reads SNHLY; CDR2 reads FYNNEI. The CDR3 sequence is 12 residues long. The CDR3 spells CASSVSYQPQHF. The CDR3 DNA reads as TGTGCCAGCAGTGTTTCGTATCAGCCCCAGCATTTT.

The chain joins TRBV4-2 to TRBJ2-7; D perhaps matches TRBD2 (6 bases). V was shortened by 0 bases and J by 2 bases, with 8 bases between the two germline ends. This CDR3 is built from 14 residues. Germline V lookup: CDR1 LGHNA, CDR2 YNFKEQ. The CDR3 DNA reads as TGTGCCAGCAGCCAAGACGGGAGCGCCTACGAGCAGTACTTC. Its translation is CASSQDGSAYEQYF.

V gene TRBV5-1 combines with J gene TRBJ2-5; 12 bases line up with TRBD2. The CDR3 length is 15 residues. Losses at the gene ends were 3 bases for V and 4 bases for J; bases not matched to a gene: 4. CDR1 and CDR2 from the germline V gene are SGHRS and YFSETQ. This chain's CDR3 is CASSSALAGGETQYF. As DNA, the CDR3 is TGCGCCAGCAGCTCAGCACTAGCGGGAGGAGAGACCCAGTACTTC.

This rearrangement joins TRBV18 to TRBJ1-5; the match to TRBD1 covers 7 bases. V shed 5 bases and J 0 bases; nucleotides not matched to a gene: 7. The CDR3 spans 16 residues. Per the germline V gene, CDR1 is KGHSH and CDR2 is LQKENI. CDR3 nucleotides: TGTGCCAGCTCAAGCGGGACAGCATATAGCAATCAGCCCCAGCATTTT. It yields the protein CASSSGTAYSNQPQHF. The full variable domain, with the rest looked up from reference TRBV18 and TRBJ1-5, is NAGVMQNPRHLVRRRGQEARLRCSPMKGHSHVYWYRQLPEEGLKFMVYLQKENIIDESGMPKERFSAEFPKEGPSILRIQQVVRGDSAAYFCASSSGTAYSNQPQHFGDGTRLSIL.

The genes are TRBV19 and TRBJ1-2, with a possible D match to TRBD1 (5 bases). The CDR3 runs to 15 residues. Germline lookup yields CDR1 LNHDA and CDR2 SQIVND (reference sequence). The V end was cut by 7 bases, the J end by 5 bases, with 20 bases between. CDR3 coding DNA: TGTGCCAGTAACCGGGACCGCACTGGCCCTTATGGCTACACCTTC. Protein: CASNRDRTGPYGYTF.

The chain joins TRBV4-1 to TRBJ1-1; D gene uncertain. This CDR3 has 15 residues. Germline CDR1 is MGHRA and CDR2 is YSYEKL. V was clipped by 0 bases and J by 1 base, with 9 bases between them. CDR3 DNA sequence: TGCGCCAGCAGCCAAGAATACGCAGCGAACACTGAAGCTTTCTTT. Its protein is CASSQEYAANTEAFF.

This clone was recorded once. DNA for the CDR3: TGTGCCAGCAGCCCCCCCGGGCTGGGGGATGAGCAGTTCTTC. The encoded protein is CASSPPGLGDEQFF. V usage is TRBV28 and J usage is TRBJ2-1; D may be TRBD1 or TRBD2 (5 bases each). The germline V gene has CDR1 MDHEN and CDR2 SYDVKM. V was trimmed by 6 bases and J by 8 bases, leaving 17 bases between them. The CDR3 has 14 residues.

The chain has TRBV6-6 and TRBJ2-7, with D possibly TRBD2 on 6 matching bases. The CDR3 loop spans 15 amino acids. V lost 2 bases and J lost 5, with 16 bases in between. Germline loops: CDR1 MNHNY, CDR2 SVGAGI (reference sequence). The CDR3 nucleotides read TGTGCCAGCAGTTACGGGGTAGCGGCCCCCCACGAGCAGTACTTC. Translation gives CASSYGVAAPHEQYF.

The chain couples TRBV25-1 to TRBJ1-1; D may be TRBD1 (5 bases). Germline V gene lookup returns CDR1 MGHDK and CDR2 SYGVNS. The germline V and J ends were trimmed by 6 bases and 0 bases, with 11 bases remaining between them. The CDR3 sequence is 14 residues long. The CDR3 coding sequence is TGTGCCAGCAGAGAGGGGCTCATGAACACTGAAGCTTTCTTT. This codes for CASREGLMNTEAFF.